This TCR beta chain stems from a study of T cell clonotyping in hematopoietic cell transplantation. TCRdb's table, derived via immunoSEQ multiplex PCR, lists solely in-frame clones and lacks some. The data contain over 10,000 clones, around 49% of them seen just once; the ten biggest clones take up over 9.5%. The CDR3 runs 12 residues. Germline CDR1 reads MNHEY; CDR2 reads SVGAGI. The V gene lost 9 bases and the J gene lost 4 bases, with 9 bases spanning the gap. As regards this clone: Antigen unknown.

Study outcomes and limitations: Pathologically expanded recipient clonotypes increased progressively from day 30 to day 180 as diversity fell. Graft donor and pretransplant recipient Inverse Simpson Index values predicted broader posttransplant TCR diversity. No sorting was done, leaving CD4 and CD8 contributions mixed.

Sequenced material: peripheral blood mononuclear cells. The V and J genes are TRBV6-5 and TRBJ2-2; possible D gene TRBD1, 5 bases. This TCR was sampled from a man between 45 and 60 years old in good health. Some clones in this sample may be carry-over from other donors' samples. Here the CDR3 DNA reads TGTGCCAGTACAGGAAGCACCGGGGAGCTGTTTTTT. Translation gives CASTGSTGELFF.